Listed below are T cell receptor beta chains from one sample, sequenced in a study of post-analysis software for immune sequencing data. A single record per CDR3 protein comes from TCRdb applying MiXCR to the PCR reads. The table includes hundreds of thousands of distinct CDR3 sequences, more than 50% detected once. Sequenced sample: blood. The receptors were gathered from a girl aged 2-10 years with multiple sclerosis. Both conserved end residues are part of each CDR3. D genes are given only for firm matches. The size of a clone is reported for some rows only, either as once, few or many, or as a class for expanded clones.

D gene	clone size	V gene	J gene	CDR3 protein	CDR3 DNA
TRBD1	NA	TRBV5-1	TRBJ1-2	CASSPDRVGDGYTF	TGCGCCAGCAGCCCTGACAGGGTAGGCGATGGCTACACCTTC
TRBD1	NA	TRBV5-1	TRBJ1-2	CASSSPTRQGIYGYTF	TGCGCCAGCAGCTCCCCGACCCGACAGGGGATCTATGGCTACACCTTC
NA	NA	TRBV9	TRBJ1-2	CASSSQTQGDYGYTF	TGTGCCAGCAGCTCCCAGACCCAGGGAGATTATGGCTACACCTTC
NA	few	TRBV28	TRBJ2-5	CASSLSIASRQETQYF	TGTGCCAGCAGTTTATCCATTGCCTCGCGGCAAGAGACCCAGTACTTC
TRBD2	NA	TRBV7-9	TRBJ2-7	CASSLKVGLAGGEQYF	TGTGCCAGCAGCTTAAAAGTCGGACTAGCAGGAGGCGAGCAGTACTTC
TRBD2	NA	TRBV20-1	TRBJ2-4	CSAPTSGKLAKNIQYF	TGCAGTGCCCCCACTAGCGGGAAACTAGCCAAAAACATTCAGTACTTC
NA	once	TRBV20-1	TRBJ2-5	CSARDPRPPSQRSYNEQYF	TGCAGTGCTAGAGACCCGAGACCTCCTTCACAGCGCTCCTACAATGAGCAGTACTTC
TRBD1	NA	TRBV12-3/TRBV12-4	TRBJ2-3	CASSLGQGTYF	TGTGCCAGCAGTCTCGGACAGGGGACGTATTTT
NA	NA	TRBV20-1	TRBJ2-4	CSARVIRTDSKNIQYF	TGCAGTGCTAGAGTCATACGGACAGACTCCAAAAACATTCAGTACTTC
NA	NA	TRBV5-6	TRBJ2-4	CASSFGRNIQYF	TGTGCCAGCAGCTTCGGCAGGAACATTCAGTACTTC
NA	NA	TRBV5-5	TRBJ2-5	CASSSRTNQETQYF	TGTGCCAGCAGCTCGAGGACAAACCAAGAGACCCAGTACTTC
NA	NA	TRBV7-7	TRBJ1-1	CASSHCRGWRPEAFF	TGTGCCAGCAGCCACTGTCGGGGGTGGAGGCCTGAAGCTTTCTTT
NA	NA	TRBV18	TRBJ1-1	CASSSWDSEDTEAFF	TGTGCCAGCTCAAGCTGGGACTCAGAGGACACTGAAGCTTTCTTT
TRBD1	NA	TRBV2	TRBJ2-3	CASSEDRGLTDTQYF	TGTGCCAGCAGTGAGGACAGGGGGTTGACAGATACGCAGTATTTT
NA	NA	TRBV29-1	TRBJ2-5	CSCKESGGQETQYF	TGCAGCTGTAAGGAATCAGGAGGTCAAGAGACCCAGTACTTC
TRBD2	NA	TRBV20-1	TRBJ2-1	CSARGTSSANEQFF	TGCAGTGCTAGGGGGACTAGCTCGGCGAATGAGCAGTTCTTC
NA	few	TRBV9	TRBJ1-1	CASSAGGNTEAFF	TGTGCCAGCAGCGCGGGAGGAAACACTGAAGCTTTCTTT
NA	once	TRBV9	TRBJ2-3	CASSGADYPSTHTQYF	TGTGCCAGCAGCGGTGCGGACTACCCAAGCACACATACGCAGTATTTT
TRBD1	NA	TRBV12-3/TRBV12-4	TRBJ1-1	CASIPTGVNTEAFF	TGTGCCAGCATCCCGACAGGGGTGAACACTGAAGCTTTCTTT
NA	NA	TRBV20-1	TRBJ2-3	CSACPVGGVTDTQYF	TGCAGTGCCTGCCCGGTGGGGGGCGTAACAGATACGCAGTATTTT
TRBD1	few	TRBV12-3/TRBV12-4	TRBJ1-2	CASSQDREGYTF	TGTGCCAGCAGCCAGGACAGGGAAGGCTACACCTTC
NA	NA	TRBV5-1	TRBJ2-1	CANSLAGGAGYNEQFF	TGCGCCAACAGCTTGGCCGGAGGTGCCGGGTACAATGAGCAGTTCTTC
TRBD1	few	TRBV5-1	TRBJ2-7	CASSLVGTGGAEQYF	TGCGCCAGCAGCTTGGTCGGGACAGGGGGCGCCGAGCAGTACTTC
TRBD1	NA	TRBV29-1	TRBJ1-6	CSDPTGSNNSPLHF	TGCAGCGACCCGACAGGGAGTAATAATTCACCCCTCCACTTT
NA	NA	TRBV7-9	TRBJ2-3	CASGDRGTSTDTQYF	TGTGCCAGCGGGGATCGGGGGACTAGCACAGATACGCAGTATTTT
TRBD1	few	TRBV5-1	TRBJ2-7	CASSRGQGIYEQYF	TGCGCCAGCAGCCGGGGACAGGGGATATACGAGCAGTACTTC
TRBD2	NA	TRBV10-3	TRBJ2-7	CAISHGPGTNSYEQYF	TGTGCCATCAGCCACGGACCCGGGACTAACTCCTACGAGCAGTACTTC
NA	NA	TRBV11-1	TRBJ2-1	CASSLAILSYNEQFF	TGTGCCAGCAGCTTAGCCATTCTGTCCTACAATGAGCAGTTCTTC
TRBD1	NA	TRBV15	TRBJ2-3	CATSRDRDRGDTQYF	TGTGCCACCAGCAGAGATCGGGACAGGGGAGATACGCAGTATTTT
TRBD1	NA	TRBV5-1	TRBJ2-6	CASSLVRTGSTGANVLTF	TGCGCCAGCAGCTTGGTAAGGACAGGGTCAACTGGGGCCAACGTCCTGACTTTC
NA	few	TRBV20-1	TRBJ2-4	CSVRNGAENIQYF	TGCAGTGTTAGGAATGGGGCAGAAAACATTCAGTACTTC
NA	few	TRBV20-1	TRBJ2-1	CSASGPGHEQFF	TGCAGTGCTAGTGGTCCGGGACACGAGCAGTTCTTC
NA	NA	TRBV12-3/TRBV12-4	TRBJ1-4	CASSLRRRTNEKLFF	TGTGCCAGCAGTTTAAGGCGTCGGACTAATGAAAAACTGTTTTTT
TRBD1	NA	TRBV12-3/TRBV12-4	TRBJ2-3	CASSRSTGGGGVDAQYF	TGTGCCAGCAGTCGATCAACAGGGGGCGGAGGGGTAGATGCGCAGTATTTT
TRBD1	NA	TRBV11-2	TRBJ1-1	CASSSSRDRVEAFF	TGTGCCAGCAGCTCTAGCCGGGACAGGGTTGAAGCTTTCTTT
NA	many	TRBV5-1	TRBJ2-3	CASSLDGVSTDTQYF	TGCGCCAGCAGCTTGGACGGAGTTAGCACAGATACGCAGTATTTT
NA	once	TRBV25-1	TRBJ1-2	CASSEDAAGRSGYTF	TGTGCCAGCAGTGAAGATGCGGCAGGGCGGTCTGGCTACACCTTC
NA	few	TRBV2	TRBJ1-1	CASSGWFREGTEAFF	TGTGCCAGCAGTGGTTGGTTCAGGGAAGGCACTGAAGCTTTCTTT
NA	NA	TRBV12-3/TRBV12-4	TRBJ2-3	CASRRSDSTDTQYF	TGTGCCAGCAGGCGATCCGACAGCACAGATACGCAGTATTTT
NA	NA	TRBV5-1	TRBJ2-5	CASSWGGPTGKETQYF	TGCGCCAGCAGCTGGGGGGGCCCGACAGGGAAAGAGACCCAGTACTTC
TRBD2	few	TRBV19	TRBJ2-1	CASTRGGSYNEQFF	TGTGCCAGTACGCGGGGGGGCTCCTACAATGAGCAGTTCTTC
NA	NA	TRBV20-1	TRBJ2-1	CSATMDASYNEQFF	TGCAGTGCTACGATGGACGCTTCCTACAATGAGCAGTTCTTC
TRBD1	NA	TRBV29-1	TRBJ1-2	CSGRTGDYGYTF	TGCAGCGGGCGGACAGGAGACTATGGCTACACCTTC
TRBD1	NA	TRBV7-9	TRBJ1-1	CASSLEDGTGLSEAFF	TGTGCCAGCAGCTTAGAAGACGGGACAGGGTTATCTGAAGCTTTCTTT
NA	NA	TRBV28	TRBJ1-5	CASSFTTTQPQHF	TGTGCCAGCAGTTTCACGACGACTCAGCCCCAGCATTTT
NA	NA	TRBV29-1	TRBJ2-7	CSAGSSYEQYF	TGCAGCGCAGGGAGCTCCTACGAGCAGTACTTC
NA	NA	TRBV12-3/TRBV12-4	TRBJ1-5	CASSFEVGLQHF	TGTGCCAGCAGTTTCGAGGTGGGCCTGCAGCATTTT
TRBD2	NA	TRBV5-1	TRBJ2-1	CASGQGTSVVSNEQFF	TGCGCCAGCGGCCAGGGAACTAGCGTCGTATCCAATGAGCAGTTCTTC
TRBD2	NA	TRBV4-2	TRBJ2-7	CASSQDGAGGHRGEQYF	TGTGCCAGCAGCCAAGATGGAGCGGGAGGGCACAGGGGGGAGCAGTACTTC
TRBD1	NA	TRBV24-1	TRBJ1-1	CATQRDRDTEAFF	TGTGCCACCCAGCGGGACAGGGACACTGAAGCTTTCTTT
NA	NA	TRBV25-1	TRBJ2-6	CASSAKQPSMPPSGANVLTF	TGTGCCAGCAGTGCAAAACAACCGTCAATGCCTCCCTCTGGGGCCAACGTCCTGACTTTC